Each of the 15 T cell receptor beta chains below was sequenced from the same sample in a study of blood T cell repertoires in COVID-19. Using immunoSEQ multiplex PCR, the repertoire was profiled, and TCRdb retains in-frame clones only, with some absent. The sample has 120,000 to 150,000 clones, about 85% seen once. Specimen: peripheral blood. The receptors were sampled from a human donor with COVID-19, enrolled during active disease. The donor label of this sample is uncertain.

The chain joins TRBV4-1 to TRBJ1-1, with D uncertain. The V gene's germline CDR1 is MGHRA and CDR2 YSYEKL. V shed 0 bases and J shed 0 bases, with 8 bases lying between them. This CDR3 has 15 amino acids. The CDR3 coding sequence is TGCGCCAGCAGCCAAGAACGGGGATTGAACACTGAAGCTTTCTTT. Translated, it gives CASSQERGLNTEAFF.

Points on this clone: The sample contains more than one DNA sequence encoding this CDR3. V and J are TRBV28 and TRBJ1-1; possible D gene TRBD1, 5 bases. V dropped 1 base and J dropped 5 bases, with 11 bases sitting between them. The germline V gene encodes CDR1 MDHEN and CDR2 SYDVKM. The CDR3 contains 14 residues. The CDR3: CASSLLTVGTEAFF. DNA of the CDR3: TGTGCCAGCAGTTTATTGACAGTCGGAACTGAAGCTTTCTTT. The whole variable domain, filled in from reference TRBV28 and TRBJ1-1, reads DVKVTQSSRYLVKRTGEKVFLECVQDMDHENMFWYRQDPGLGLRLIYFSYDVKMKEKGDIPEGYSVSREKKERFSLILESASTNQTSMYLCASSLLTVGTEAFFGQGTRLTVV.

In the case of this clone: One end of the junction fails to match germline, which may point to a read error. This sequence joins TRBV6-4 and TRBJ1-5; D might be TRBD1 (5 bases). The CDR3 extends over 13 amino acids. Germline lookup yields CDR1 MRHNA and CDR2 SNTAGT. The CDR3 coding sequence is TGTGCCGGCAGTCTTGGGACTGGTCAGCCCCAGCATTTT. This encodes CAGSLGTGQPQHF.

The chain is built from TRBV24-1 and TRBJ2-2; D unresolved. The CDR3 totals 14 residues. Germline V gives CDR1 KGHDR, CDR2 SFDVKD. V lost 4 bases and J 7 bases, leaving 12 bases between the germline ends. The CDR3 spells CATSDPDGDGELFF. The DNA for the CDR3 is TGTGCCACCAGTGACCCAGACGGAGACGGGGAGCTGTTTTTT.

V is TRBV5-1 and J is TRBJ2-7; the match to TRBD2 covers 7 bases. CDR1 and CDR2 from the germline V gene are SGHRS and YFSETQ. The V segment lost 0 bases and the J segment 0 bases; nucleotides outside the gene matches: 9. The CDR3 has 17 residues. The CDR3 loop is CASSLGASGFSSYEQYF. As DNA, the CDR3 is TGCGCCAGCAGCTTGGGGGCTAGCGGCTTTAGCTCCTACGAGCAGTACTTC.

V gene TRBV5-1 combines with J gene TRBJ1-1; 8 bases are a match to TRBD1. The CDR3 is made up of 13 amino acids. Unmatched junction bases numbered 2, after V lost 3 bases and J lost 4 bases. Germline CDR1 is SGHRS and CDR2 is YFSETQ. CDR3 bases: TGCGCCAGCAGCTCAACAGGGGGCACTGAAGCTTTCTTT. This encodes CASSSTGGTEAFF.

The V and J genes are TRBV4-2 and TRBJ2-5; TRBD2 might be the D (6 bases). Germline V CDR1 and CDR2: LGHNA, YNFKEQ. Trimming stripped 2 bases from V and 4 bases from J, with 14 bases between. The CDR3 spans 15 residues. This chain's CDR3 is CASSQSVHGGETQYF. The CDR3 coding sequence is TGTGCCAGCAGCCAAAGTGTCCACGGGGGAGAGACCCAGTACTTC.

The V and J genes are TRBV3-1 (or the pseudogene TRBV3-2) and TRBJ2-7; TRBD1 matches 7 bases. Germline V lookup: CDR1 LGHDT, CDR2 YNNKEL (reference sequence). The length of the CDR3 is 15 residues. Trimming took 0 bases from V and 4 from J; bases not matched to a gene: 6. The DNA of the CDR3 is TGTGCCAGCAGCCAAGAGGGGACAGAGTTATACGAGCAGTACTTC. It codes for CASSQEGTELYEQYF.

This chain uses TRBV5-1 with TRBJ2-7, with a weak D call TRBD2 (5 bases). Germline CDR1 SGHRS, CDR2 YFSETQ. The V and J ends lost 8 bases and 3 bases respectively, with 24 bases between them. The CDR3 extends over 16 amino acids. For the CDR3, the DNA is TGCGCCAGAGGAGAAGGTACGGGGAAAGAAAACTACGAGCAGTACTTC. Amino acids: CARGEGTGKENYEQYF.

The CDR3 loop is CASDSGTGSVEAFF. DNA of the CDR3: TGTGCCAGTGACTCCGGGACAGGTAGCGTTGAAGCTTTCTTT. The rearrangement uses TRBV6-5 and TRBJ1-1, with 8 nucleotides matching TRBD1. This CDR3 has 14 amino acids. From germline, CDR1 is MNHEY and CDR2 SVGAGI. With 9 bases clipped from V and 7 bases from J, the junction kept 13 bases outside the gene matches.

V gene TRBV5-1 combines with J gene TRBJ2-3; TRBD1 agrees at 7 bases. With V trimmed by 0 bases and J by 0 bases, 1 base remained unmatched. Germline V CDR1 and CDR2: SGHRS, YFSETQ. The CDR3 runs to 15 residues. The CDR3 loop is CASSLAQGSTDTQYF. The CDR3 bases are TGCGCCAGCAGCTTGGCACAGGGGAGCACAGATACGCAGTATTTT.

This chain joins TRBV30 and TRBJ1-1, with D unclear. V dropped 4 bases and J dropped 3 bases, with 9 bases sitting between them. This CDR3 has 12 residues. From germline, CDR1 is GTSNPN and CDR2 SVGIG (reference sequence). In nucleotides, the CDR3 is TGTGCCTGGAACAAAGGAGACACTGAAGCTTTCTTT. This sequence encodes CAWNKGDTEAFF.

The chain links TRBV5-1 to TRBJ2-7, with no clear D. V was cut by 0 bases and J by 0 bases, with 7 bases left in between. CDR3 length equals 14 residues. Germline CDR1 reads SGHRS; CDR2 reads YFSETQ. The CDR3 nucleotides are TGCGCCAGCAGCTTGGAAGGAGCCTCCTACGAGCAGTACTTC. Protein product: CASSLEGASYEQYF.

The count of this clone is one. V gene TRBV5-1 combines with J gene TRBJ1-6; 8 bases match TRBD1. In germline, CDR1 is SGHRS, CDR2 YFSETQ. After removal of 5 bases from V and 7 bases from J, the junction contained 5 bases not matched to a gene. The CDR3 consists of 14 residues. CDR3 nucleotides: TGCGCCAGCAGTTCCAGGGGGCAAAATTCACCCCTCCACTTT. As protein: CASSSRGQNSPLHF.

J is TRBJ1-1 and V is TRBV19; no firm D call. The V gene's germline CDR1 is LNHDA and CDR2 SQIVND (reference sequence). V shed 7 bases and J shed 7 bases, with 16 bases lying between them. The CDR3 is 13 amino acids. CDR3 loop: CASTPRRTREAFF. In DNA form, the CDR3 reads TGTGCCAGTACCCCAAGGAGGACTCGTGAAGCTTTCTTT.